This TCR beta chain was obtained from a study of CD8 T cells in ankylosing spondylitis. The V gene lost 3 bases and the J gene lost 9 bases, with 12 bases spanning the gap. CDR3 length equals 13 residues. Per germline, CDR1 SGHVS and CDR2 FNYEAQ. Only a few counts were recorded for this clonotype. TCRdb fed the 5' RACE reads into MiXCR, producing one record per CDR3 protein. The data contain around 150,000 distinct CDR3 sequences, around 6.6% of them singletons. This clonotype was sampled from a female donor with ankylosing spondylitis or in good health (not recorded which). Sequenced: blood, either unsorted or a sorted T cell fraction (not recorded which). This chain links TRBV7-6 with TRBJ2-1; a weak D match, TRBD1 (7 bases). Here the CDR3 reads CASSFQGGGEQFF. CDR3 coding DNA: TGTGCCAGCAGCTTTCAGGGGGGCGGTGAGCAGTTCTTC.